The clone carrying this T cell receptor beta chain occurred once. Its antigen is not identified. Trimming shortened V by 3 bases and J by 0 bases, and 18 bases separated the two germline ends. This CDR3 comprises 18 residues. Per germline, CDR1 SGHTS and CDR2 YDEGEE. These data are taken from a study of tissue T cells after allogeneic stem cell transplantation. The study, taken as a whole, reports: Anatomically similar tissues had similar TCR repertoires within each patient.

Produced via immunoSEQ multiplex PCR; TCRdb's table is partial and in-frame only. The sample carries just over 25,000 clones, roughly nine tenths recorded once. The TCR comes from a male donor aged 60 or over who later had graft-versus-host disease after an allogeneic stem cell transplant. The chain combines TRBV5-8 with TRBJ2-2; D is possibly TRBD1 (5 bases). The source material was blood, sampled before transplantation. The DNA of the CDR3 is TGTGCCAGCAGCTCGCCCCTCCGGACACCCGCGAACACCGGGGAGCTGTTTTTT. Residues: CASSSPLRTPANTGELFF. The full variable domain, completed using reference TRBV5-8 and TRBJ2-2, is EAGVTQSPTHLIKTRGQQATLRCSPISGHTSVYWYQQALGLGLQFLLWYDEGEERNRGNFPPRFSGRQFPNYSSELNVNALELEDSALYLCASSSPLRTPANTGELFFGEGSRLTVL.